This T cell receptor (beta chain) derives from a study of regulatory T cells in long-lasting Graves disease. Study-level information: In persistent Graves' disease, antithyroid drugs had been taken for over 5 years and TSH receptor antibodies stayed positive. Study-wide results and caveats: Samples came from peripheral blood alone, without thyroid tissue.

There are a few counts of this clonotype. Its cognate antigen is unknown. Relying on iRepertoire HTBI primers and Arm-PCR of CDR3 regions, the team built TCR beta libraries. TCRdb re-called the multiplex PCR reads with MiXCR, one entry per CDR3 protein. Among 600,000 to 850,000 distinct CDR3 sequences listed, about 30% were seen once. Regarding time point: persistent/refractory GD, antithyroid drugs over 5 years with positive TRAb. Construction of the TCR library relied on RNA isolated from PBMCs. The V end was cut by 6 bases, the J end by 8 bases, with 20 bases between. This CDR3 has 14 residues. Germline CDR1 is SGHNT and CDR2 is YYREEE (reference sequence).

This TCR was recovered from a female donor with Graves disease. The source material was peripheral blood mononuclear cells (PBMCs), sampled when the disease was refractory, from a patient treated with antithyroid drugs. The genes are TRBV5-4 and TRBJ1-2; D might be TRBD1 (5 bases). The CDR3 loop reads CASTWGVTSEGYTF. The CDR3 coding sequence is TGTGCCAGCACCTGGGGGGTGACATCGGAGGGCTACACCTTC.